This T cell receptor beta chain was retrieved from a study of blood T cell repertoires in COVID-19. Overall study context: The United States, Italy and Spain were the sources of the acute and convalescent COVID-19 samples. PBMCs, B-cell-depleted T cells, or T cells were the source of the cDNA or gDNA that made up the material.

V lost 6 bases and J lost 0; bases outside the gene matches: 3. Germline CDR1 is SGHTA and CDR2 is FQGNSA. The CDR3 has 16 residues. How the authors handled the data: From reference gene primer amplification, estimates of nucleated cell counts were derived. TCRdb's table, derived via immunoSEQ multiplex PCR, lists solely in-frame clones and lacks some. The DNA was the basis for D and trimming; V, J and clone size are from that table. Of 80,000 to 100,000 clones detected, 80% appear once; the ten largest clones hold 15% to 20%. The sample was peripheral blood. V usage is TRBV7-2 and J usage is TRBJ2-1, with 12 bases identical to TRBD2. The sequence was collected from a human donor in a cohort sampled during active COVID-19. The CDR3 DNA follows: TGTGCCAGCAGATTGACTAGCGGGAGCTCCTACAATGAGCAGTTCTTC. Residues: CASRLTSGSSYNEQFF.